A selection of T cell receptor beta chains follows, all from one sample in a study of cytomegalovirus exposure and HLA in healthy donors. Profiling relied on immunoSEQ multiplex PCR, and the TCRdb table lists in-frame clones only, not all of them. The table records 90,000 to 120,000 clones, around 77% of them present only once. The sample consisted of PBMCs. All receptors derive from a male donor in good health and CMV-seronegative. Each CDR3 is given with its conserved first and last residue. Each record gives: V gene, J gene, CDR3 length, clone size, D gene, CDR3 protein, CDR3 DNA. The D gene is left open where the match is weak. Clone size is given for some rows only: seen once, a few or many times, or a class if the clone is expanded.

v_gene: TRBV10-3
j_gene: TRBJ2-5
len: 13
abundance: NA
d_gene: TRBD2
CDR3aa: CAISSREGETQYF
CDR3nt: TGTGCCATCAGCTCGCGGGAGGGCGAGACCCAGTACTTC

v_gene: TRBV28
j_gene: TRBJ1-2
len: 13
abundance: NA
d_gene: NA
CDR3aa: CASSSQTAYGYTF
CDR3nt: TGTGCCAGCAGTTCCCAGACAGCCTATGGCTACACCTTC

v_gene: TRBV2
j_gene: TRBJ2-2
len: 16
abundance: NA
d_gene: TRBD1
CDR3aa: CASNRRSTGGSGELFF
CDR3nt: TGTGCCAGCAATCGAAGATCGACAGGGGGCTCCGGGGAGCTGTTTTTT

v_gene: TRBV7-9
j_gene: TRBJ1-2
len: 17
abundance: once
d_gene: TRBD1
CDR3aa: CASSDGTGGPSNYGYTF
CDR3nt: TGTGCCAGCAGCGACGGGACAGGGGGGCCCAGTAACTATGGCTACACCTTC

v_gene: TRBV30
j_gene: TRBJ2-7
len: 13
abundance: NA
d_gene: TRBD2
CDR3aa: CAWSTSGRDEQYF
CDR3nt: TGTGCCTGGAGTACTAGCGGGAGGGACGAGCAGTACTTC

v_gene: TRBV10-3
j_gene: TRBJ2-2
len: 16
abundance: NA
d_gene: TRBD2
CDR3aa: CAISASGRGNTGELFF
CDR3nt: TGTGCCATCAGTGCTAGCGGGAGAGGGAACACCGGGGAGCTGTTTTTT

v_gene: TRBV11-2
j_gene: TRBJ1-1
len: 14
abundance: few
d_gene: NA
CDR3aa: CASSREGVGTEAFF
CDR3nt: TGTGCCAGCAGCCGCGAAGGGGTGGGGACTGAAGCTTTCTTT

v_gene: TRBV6-6
j_gene: TRBJ2-7
len: 16
abundance: NA
d_gene: TRBD2
CDR3aa: CASSQSTSGRSGEQYF
CDR3nt: TGTGCCAGCAGTCAAAGTACTAGCGGGAGATCGGGTGAGCAGTACTTC

v_gene: TRBV29-1
j_gene: TRBJ2-7
len: 12
abundance: NA
d_gene: TRBD1
CDR3aa: CSVRGRVYEQYF
CDR3nt: TGCAGCGTCAGGGGGCGCGTCTACGAGCAGTACTTC

v_gene: TRBV7-9
j_gene: TRBJ1-3
len: 15
abundance: NA
d_gene: NA
CDR3aa: CSSSSSQGSGNTIYF
CDR3nt: TGTTCCAGCAGCTCATCACAGGGTTCTGGAAACACCATATATTTT

v_gene: TRBV5-1
j_gene: TRBJ2-1
len: 15
abundance: NA
d_gene: TRBD2
CDR3aa: CASSSGLAGASEQFF
CDR3nt: TGCGCCAGCAGCTCCGGACTAGCGGGAGCTTCTGAGCAGTTCTTC

v_gene: TRBV27
j_gene: TRBJ2-7
len: 12
abundance: NA
d_gene: NA
CDR3aa: CASSRDFYEQYF
CDR3nt: TGTGCCAGCAGTAGGGACTTCTACGAGCAGTACTTC

v_gene: TRBV2
j_gene: TRBJ1-5
len: 15
abundance: NA
d_gene: NA
CDR3aa: CASSEDSGFNQPQHF
CDR3nt: TGTGCCAGCAGTGAAGATTCGGGTTTCAATCAGCCCCAGCATTTT

v_gene: TRBV27
j_gene: TRBJ2-7
len: 14
abundance: NA
d_gene: NA
CDR3aa: CASSLRVGGHEQYF
CDR3nt: TGTGCCAGCAGTTTACGAGTGGGAGGCCACGAGCAGTACTTC

v_gene: TRBV7-8
j_gene: TRBJ2-1
len: 16
abundance: NA
d_gene: TRBD2
CDR3aa: CASSLGRLAGDNEQFF
CDR3nt: TGTGCCAGCAGCTTAGGTAGGCTAGCGGGAGACAATGAGCAGTTCTTC

v_gene: TRBV30
j_gene: TRBJ1-1
len: 14
abundance: NA
d_gene: NA
CDR3aa: CAWTTGQMNTEAFF
CDR3nt: TGTGCCTGGACTACTGGACAGATGAACACTGAAGCTTTCTTT

v_gene: TRBV19
j_gene: TRBJ1-1
len: 13
abundance: NA
d_gene: TRBD1
CDR3aa: CASIDRGQTEAFF
CDR3nt: TGTGCCAGTATAGACAGGGGGCAGACTGAAGCTTTCTTT

v_gene: TRBV15
j_gene: TRBJ1-4
len: 21
abundance: NA
d_gene: TRBD1
CDR3aa: CATSRAGGTGVYSWTNEKLFF
CDR3nt: TGTGCCACCAGCAGAGCCGGAGGGACAGGGGTATATTCTTGGACTAATGAAAAACTGTTTTTT

v_gene: TRBV20-1
j_gene: TRBJ2-5
len: 11
abundance: NA
d_gene: NA
CDR3aa: CSARDRETQYF
CDR3nt: TGCAGTGCTAGAGATCGAGAGACCCAGTACTTC

v_gene: TRBV7-9
j_gene: TRBJ2-7
len: 13
abundance: NA
d_gene: NA
CDR3aa: CASSLVLGDEQYF
CDR3nt: TGTGCCAGCAGCTTAGTGCTAGGGGACGAGCAGTACTTC

v_gene: TRBV9
j_gene: TRBJ2-5
len: 17
abundance: once
d_gene: NA
CDR3aa: CASSVANRPNLQETQYF
CDR3nt: TGTGCCAGCAGCGTAGCGAACAGGCCGAATCTCCAAGAGACCCAGTACTTC

v_gene: TRBV6-5
j_gene: TRBJ1-1
len: 13
abundance: few
d_gene: NA
CDR3aa: CASTGTESTEAFF
CDR3nt: TGTGCCAGCACAGGGACTGAATCCACTGAAGCTTTCTTT

v_gene: TRBV6-1
j_gene: TRBJ2-5
len: 14
abundance: NA
d_gene: TRBD1
CDR3aa: CASRFSGQQETQYF
CDR3nt: TGTGCCAGCAGGTTTTCGGGACAGCAAGAGACCCAGTACTTC

v_gene: TRBV6-5
j_gene: TRBJ2-7
len: 14
abundance: NA
d_gene: NA
CDR3aa: CAASRLSDGYEQYF
CDR3nt: TGTGCCGCCTCGAGACTAAGCGATGGATACGAGCAGTACTTC

v_gene: TRBV28
j_gene: TRBJ1-3
len: 15
abundance: NA
d_gene: NA
CDR3aa: CASRVGRGTGNTIYF
CDR3nt: TGTGCCAGCAGGGTCGGACGGGGAACTGGAAACACCATATATTTT

v_gene: TRBV10-2
j_gene: TRBJ1-2
len: 12
abundance: few
d_gene: TRBD1
CDR3aa: CASLGQTYGYTF
CDR3nt: TGCGCCAGCCTGGGACAGACATATGGCTACACCTTC

v_gene: TRBV6-6
j_gene: TRBJ2-7
len: 13
abundance: NA
d_gene: TRBD2
CDR3aa: CASSRDYRYEQYF
CDR3nt: TGTGCCAGCAGTCGGGACTACCGATACGAGCAGTACTTC

v_gene: TRBV7-9
j_gene: TRBJ2-7
len: 14
abundance: NA
d_gene: TRBD2
CDR3aa: CASSGLAGAYEQYF
CDR3nt: TGTGCCAGCAGCGGACTAGCGGGAGCCTACGAGCAGTACTTC

v_gene: TRBV15
j_gene: TRBJ2-2
len: 14
abundance: few
d_gene: TRBD1
CDR3aa: CATSVGQVVGELFF
CDR3nt: TGTGCCACCAGCGTAGGACAGGTTGTCGGGGAGCTGTTTTTT

v_gene: TRBV5-1
j_gene: TRBJ2-2
len: 16
abundance: NA
d_gene: NA
CDR3aa: CASSYDSSSNTGELFF
CDR3nt: TGCGCCAGCAGCTATGACAGTTCCTCTAACACCGGGGAGCTGTTTTTT

v_gene: TRBV19
j_gene: TRBJ1-2
len: 13
abundance: NA
d_gene: NA
CDR3aa: CASSSDRLLGYTF
CDR3nt: TGTGCCAGTAGTTCGGACAGACTTTTAGGCTACACCTTC

v_gene: TRBV7-9
j_gene: TRBJ1-1
len: 14
abundance: NA
d_gene: NA
CDR3aa: CASSRQSGNTEAFF
CDR3nt: TGTGCCAGCAGCAGACAGTCTGGGAACACTGAAGCTTTCTTT

v_gene: TRBV4-1
j_gene: TRBJ2-3
len: 17
abundance: NA
d_gene: TRBD2
CDR3aa: CASSQDEEREGTDTQYF
CDR3nt: TGCGCCAGCAGCCAAGATGAGGAGCGGGAGGGCACAGATACGCAGTATTTT

v_gene: TRBV10-3
j_gene: TRBJ2-7
len: 16
abundance: NA
d_gene: TRBD2
CDR3aa: CAISESGRRGSYEQYF
CDR3nt: TGTGCCATCAGTGAGTCCGGGAGGAGGGGATCCTACGAGCAGTACTTC

v_gene: TRBV10-3
j_gene: TRBJ2-3
len: 12
abundance: NA
d_gene: NA
CDR3aa: CAISELTDTQYF
CDR3nt: TGTGCCATCAGTGAGCTCACAGATACGCAGTATTTT

v_gene: TRBV7-9
j_gene: TRBJ1-1
len: 16
abundance: few
d_gene: TRBD1
CDR3aa: CASGKRPGTGTTEAFF
CDR3nt: TGTGCCAGCGGGAAAAGGCCCGGGACAGGGACCACTGAAGCTTTCTTT

v_gene: TRBV15
j_gene: TRBJ2-6
len: 19
abundance: NA
d_gene: TRBD1
CDR3aa: CATSRDLELQGHRANVLTF
CDR3nt: TGTGCCACCAGCAGAGATCTCGAACTACAGGGGCATCGGGCCAACGTCCTGACTTTC

v_gene: TRBV5-1
j_gene: TRBJ2-7
len: 16
abundance: NA
d_gene: NA
CDR3aa: CASSPPGQGPYYEQYF
CDR3nt: TGCGCCAGCAGCCCCCCTGGGCAGGGCCCTTACTACGAGCAGTACTTC

v_gene: TRBV2
j_gene: TRBJ2-7
len: 11
abundance: once
d_gene: NA
CDR3aa: CASSPRGKQYF
CDR3nt: TGTGCCAGCAGCCCGCGGGGTAAGCAGTACTTC

v_gene: TRBV30
j_gene: TRBJ1-2
len: 13
abundance: NA
d_gene: NA
CDR3aa: CAWRLGYNYGYTF
CDR3nt: TGTGCCTGGCGGCTCGGGTACAACTATGGCTACACCTTC

v_gene: TRBV6-5
j_gene: TRBJ2-7
len: 11
abundance: few
d_gene: NA
CDR3aa: CASGRGYEQYF
CDR3nt: TGTGCCAGCGGTAGGGGGTACGAGCAGTACTTC

v_gene: TRBV11-2
j_gene: TRBJ2-7
len: 16
abundance: NA
d_gene: NA
CDR3aa: CASRGGRGTASYEQYF
CDR3nt: TGTGCCAGCAGGGGGGGGAGGGGGACGGCCTCCTACGAGCAGTACTTC

v_gene: TRBV6-1
j_gene: TRBJ2-5
len: 14
abundance: NA
d_gene: TRBD1
CDR3aa: CASIRDRKQETQYF
CDR3nt: TGTGCCAGCATCCGGGACAGGAAACAAGAGACCCAGTACTTC

v_gene: TRBV5-8
j_gene: TRBJ2-1
len: 18
abundance: NA
d_gene: TRBD2
CDR3aa: CASSLWLRTSGREGEQFF
CDR3nt: TGTGCCAGCAGCTTGTGGTTAAGGACTAGCGGGAGAGAAGGTGAGCAGTTCTTC

v_gene: TRBV7-7
j_gene: TRBJ1-3
len: 14
abundance: NA
d_gene: NA
CDR3aa: CASSSGDQGNTIYF
CDR3nt: TGTGCCAGCAGCTCAGGGGACCAAGGAAACACCATATATTTT

v_gene: TRBV2
j_gene: TRBJ2-7
len: 15
abundance: few
d_gene: TRBD1
CDR3aa: CASSEVGQAFYEQYF
CDR3nt: TGTGCCAGCAGTGAAGTAGGACAGGCTTTTTACGAGCAGTACTTC

v_gene: TRBV5-4
j_gene: TRBJ2-1
len: 14
abundance: NA
d_gene: NA
CDR3aa: CASSPDYAYNEQFF
CDR3nt: TGTGCCAGCAGCCCAGACTACGCGTACAATGAGCAGTTCTTC

v_gene: TRBV11-2
j_gene: TRBJ1-2
len: 11
abundance: NA
d_gene: NA
CDR3aa: CASSTRVVDTF
CDR3nt: TGTGCCAGCAGCACCAGGGTTGTAGACACCTTC

v_gene: TRBV6-1
j_gene: TRBJ2-3
len: 17
abundance: once
d_gene: NA
CDR3aa: CASSAKGEDSIVGTQYF
CDR3nt: TGTGCCAGCAGTGCAAAAGGGGAAGATAGCATAGTCGGTACGCAGTATTTT

v_gene: TRBV27
j_gene: TRBJ1-4
len: 16
abundance: NA
d_gene: NA
CDR3aa: CASSRDKIATNEKLFF
CDR3nt: TGTGCCAGCAGTAGGGACAAGATTGCAACTAATGAAAAACTGTTTTTT

v_gene: TRBV11-2
j_gene: TRBJ1-1
len: 14
abundance: few
d_gene: NA
CDR3aa: CASSLDAGALEAFF
CDR3nt: TGTGCCAGCAGCTTAGATGCCGGAGCCCTTGAAGCTTTCTTT

v_gene: TRBV7-9
j_gene: TRBJ2-7
len: 14
abundance: NA
d_gene: TRBD1
CDR3aa: CASSFGGTGGEQYF
CDR3nt: TGTGCCAGCAGCTTCGGCGGGACAGGGGGCGAGCAGTACTTC

v_gene: TRBV5-6
j_gene: TRBJ2-7
len: 15
abundance: NA
d_gene: TRBD2
CDR3aa: CASSDPGLADYEQYF
CDR3nt: TGTGCCAGCAGCGACCCGGGACTAGCAGACTACGAGCAGTACTTC

v_gene: TRBV2
j_gene: TRBJ2-1
len: 15
abundance: NA
d_gene: NA
CDR3aa: CASSDRQGSLGEQFF
CDR3nt: TGTGCCAGCAGCGACCGGCAGGGGAGTTTGGGTGAGCAGTTCTTC

v_gene: TRBV6-1
j_gene: TRBJ2-1
len: 15
abundance: NA
d_gene: NA
CDR3aa: CASSETAGLYNEQFF
CDR3nt: TGTGCCAGCAGTGAAACGGCGGGCCTCTACAATGAGCAGTTCTTC

v_gene: TRBV29-1
j_gene: TRBJ1-5
len: 13
abundance: NA
d_gene: NA
CDR3aa: CSVTDSPNQPQHF
CDR3nt: TGCAGCGTTACGGACAGCCCCAATCAGCCCCAGCATTTT

v_gene: TRBV6-1
j_gene: TRBJ2-7
len: 16
abundance: few
d_gene: TRBD1
CDR3aa: CASSEDLRTGYYEQYF
CDR3nt: TGTGCCAGCAGTGAAGATCTCCGGACAGGGTACTACGAGCAGTACTTC

v_gene: TRBV28
j_gene: TRBJ2-7
len: 14
abundance: once
d_gene: TRBD1
CDR3aa: CASSLPGTGDEQYF
CDR3nt: TGTGCCAGCAGTTTGCCAGGGACAGGGGACGAGCAGTACTTC

v_gene: TRBV30
j_gene: TRBJ1-3
len: 15
abundance: NA
d_gene: NA
CDR3aa: CAWANGTLRGNTIYF
CDR3nt: TGTGCCTGGGCCAACGGGACACTACGGGGAAACACCATATATTTT